This T cell receptor (beta chain) was found in a study of T cell responses to AZD1222 COVID-19 vaccine. Study-level findings and limits: Clonal diversity may have been underestimated, and the donors were mostly white British, with more females than males. The study reported that nearly half of spike-specific TCRs target unmutated variant regions. Every sample of the repertoires postdated the peak T cell response. Spike-specific TCR breadth and depth grew following two AZD1222 doses.

This CDR3 region has 13 residues. V gave up 5 bases and J gave up 5 bases, with 12 bases separating them. On this clone: Its antigen is as yet unknown.

Assay: immunoSEQ multiplex PCR; the TCRdb copy retains only in-frame clones and omits some. Of about 120,000 clones in the sample, 75% to 90% were seen once. The TCR sequence derives from an adult in good health. Sequenced material: peripheral blood, taken on day 0 of AZD1222 vaccination. The rearrangement joins TRBV12-3 or TRBV12-4 to TRBJ1-1, with a tentative D call TRBD1 (5 bases). CDR3 sequence (DNA): TGTGCCAGCAGTGGGGGGGGAAGGACTGAAGCTTTCTTT. Its translation is CASSGGGRTEAFF.